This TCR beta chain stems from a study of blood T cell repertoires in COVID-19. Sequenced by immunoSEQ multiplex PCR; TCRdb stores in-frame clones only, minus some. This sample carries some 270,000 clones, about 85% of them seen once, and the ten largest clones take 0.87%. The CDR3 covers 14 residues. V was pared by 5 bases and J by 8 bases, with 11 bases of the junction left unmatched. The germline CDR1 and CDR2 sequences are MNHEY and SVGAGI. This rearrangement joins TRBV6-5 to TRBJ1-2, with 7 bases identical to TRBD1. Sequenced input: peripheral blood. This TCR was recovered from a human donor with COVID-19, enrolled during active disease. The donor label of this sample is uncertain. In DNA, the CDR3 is TGTGCCAGCAGTAAACAGGGGCCCCAGAGCGGCTACACCTTC. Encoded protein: CASSKQGPQSGYTF.